These 12 T cell receptor beta chains were sequenced from one sample in a study of T cells in Graves' hyperthyroidism and ophthalmopathy. Amplification targeted TCR beta CDR3 regions from RNA transcripts. Using the HTBI primer set, a first-round RT-PCR was run on the TCR CDR3. TCRdb fed the multiplex PCR reads into MiXCR, producing one record per CDR3 protein. The top ten hold around 15% of the sample, which has roughly 700,000 distinct CDR3 sequences, roughly 17% seen once. The sequenced sample was blood. The receptors originated from a man in his fifties with Graves' hyperthyroidism.

This clonotype was found a few times. The junction departs from germline at one end; a sequencing error may be responsible. This rearrangement joins TRBV6-1 to TRBJ1-1; D gene ambiguous. The germline CDR1 and CDR2 sequences are MNHNS and SASEGT. This CDR3 comprises 16 residues. Written as DNA, the CDR3 is TGTGCCAGCAGCGCCGGATGGACGGATATGAACACTGGAGCTTTCTTT. Amino acid sequence: CASSAGWTDMNTGAFF.

The table lists this clonotype with a few counts. This chain joins TRBV24-1 and TRBJ1-4; 7 nucleotides line up with TRBD1. The CDR3 is made up of 16 amino acids. In germline, CDR1 is KGHDR, CDR2 SFDVKD. After removal of 3 bases from V and 7 bases from J, the junction contained 10 bases not matched to a gene. This chain's CDR3 is CATSDPGSGGPEKLFF. CDR3 nucleotide sequence: TGTGCCACCAGTGATCCAGGTTCAGGGGGGCCTGAAAAACTGTTTTTT.

In this sample, this clonotype turned up many times. The chain employs TRBV7-2 and TRBJ2-2; D gene ambiguous. CDR3 length: 15 amino acids. Germline V gives CDR1 SGHTA, CDR2 FQGNSA. Deletions cut 1 base from V and 7 bases from J, with 13 bases between. CDR3 nucleotide sequence: TGTGCCAGCAGCTTAGTGTTCAGGATTAGCGGGGAGCTGTTTTTT. Its protein is CASSLVFRISGELFF.

The V gene is TRBV29-1, the J gene TRBJ2-7; 7 bases are shared with TRBD1. The junction had 14 bases not matched to a gene; V was cut back by 0 bases and J by 0 bases. This CDR3 contains 18 residues. Germline V lookup: CDR1 SQVTM, CDR2 ANQGSEA. CDR3 sequence reads: CSVEEGDIGGLSSYEQYF. DNA of the CDR3: TGCAGCGTTGAAGAGGGGGACATAGGGGGCTTATCCTCCTACGAGCAGTACTTC.

This clonotype was picked up many times. This chain links TRBV6-1 with TRBJ2-7; D gene uncertain. V lost 6 bases and J 4 bases, leaving 10 bases between the germline ends. CDR3 size: 12 residues. From germline, CDR1 is MNHNS and CDR2 SASEGT. The CDR3 sequence is CASSNIGYEQYF. CDR3 DNA sequence: TGTGCCAGCAGCAATATAGGTTACGAGCAGTACTTC.

The chain recombines TRBV27 with TRBJ2-3, with 7 nucleotides matching TRBD1. Germline V CDR1 and CDR2: MNHEY, SMNVEV (reference sequence). This CDR3 comprises 17 residues. V lost 7 bases to trimming and J lost 2 bases; unmatched junction nucleotides: 15. CDR3 loop: CASTRGSGPVLTDTQYF. The CDR3 DNA reads TGTGCCAGCACCAGGGGGTCTGGGCCGGTCCTCACAGATACGCAGTATTTT.

In its sample, this clonotype was seen many times. The gene calls are TRBV2 and TRBJ2-1, with unresolved D. Germline CDR1 SNHLY, CDR2 FYNNEI. This CDR3 contains 11 residues. Trimming pared 8 bases from V and 5 bases from J, leaving 7 bases between. The DNA for the CDR3 is TGTGCCAGCTGGGCTAACAATGAGCAGTTCTTC. Amino acid sequence: CASWANNEQFF.

This clonotype was recorded many times. The V call is TRBV28, the J call TRBJ2-4; 10 nucleotides align to TRBD2. CDR3 length equals 15 residues. Germline assignment: CDR1 MDHEN and CDR2 SYDVKM. Unmatched junction bases numbered 9, after V lost 5 bases and J lost 8 bases. The CDR3 is CASSLPASGSDIQYF. The DNA for the CDR3 is TGTGCCAGCAGTCTTCCGGCTAGCGGGAGTGACATTCAGTACTTC.

At least ten counts were recorded for this clonotype. The chain combines TRBV4-1 with TRBJ2-7; 7 bases agree with TRBD2. Germline values: CDR1 MGHRA, CDR2 YSYEKL. The CDR3 contains 16 residues. With 0 bases clipped from V and 0 bases from J, the junction kept 5 bases outside the gene matches. CDR3 sequence: CASSQDRGGSSYEQYF. The CDR3, as DNA: TGCGCCAGCAGCCAAGATCGGGGCGGGAGCTCCTACGAGCAGTACTTC.

Only one count was recorded for this clonotype. The CDR3 loop reads CSASERQGVYEQYF. In DNA form, the CDR3 reads TGCAGTGCTAGTGAGAGACAGGGTGTTTACGAGCAGTACTTC. The chain is built from TRBV20-1 and TRBJ2-7, with TRBD1 matching over 7 bases. With 3 bases clipped from V and 4 bases from J, the junction kept 9 bases outside the gene matches. The length of the CDR3 is 14 residues. In germline, CDR1 is DFQATT, CDR2 SNEGSKA (reference sequence).

The sample holds many counts of this clonotype. The chain links TRBV2 to TRBJ2-5; no clear D gene. The CDR3 sequence is 16 residues long. Germline V gives CDR1 SNHLY, CDR2 FYNNEI. V was shortened by 5 bases and J by 4 bases, with 20 bases between the two germline ends. CDR3 sequence (DNA): TGTGCCAGCAGTCATTGGGGTCTAGTAGTGCGAGAGACCCAGTACTTC. The encoded protein is CASSHWGLVVRETQYF.

This chain uses TRBV2 with TRBJ1-5, with D maybe TRBD1 (6 bases). Germline CDR1 SNHLY, CDR2 FYNNEI. Trimming stripped 8 bases from V and 6 bases from J, with 11 bases between. The CDR3 runs to 12 residues. The CDR3 nucleotides are TGTGCCAGCCAGAGGGGGGCTCAGCCCCAGCATTTT. Amino acid sequence: CASQRGAQPQHF. Using reference TRBV2 and TRBJ1-5 for the parts outside the CDR3, the full variable domain is EPEVTQTPSHQVTQMGQEVILRCVPISNHLYFYWYRQILGQKVEFLVSFYNNEISEKSEIFDDQFSVERPDGSNFTLKIRSTKLEDSAMYFCASQRGAQPQHFGDGTRLSIL.